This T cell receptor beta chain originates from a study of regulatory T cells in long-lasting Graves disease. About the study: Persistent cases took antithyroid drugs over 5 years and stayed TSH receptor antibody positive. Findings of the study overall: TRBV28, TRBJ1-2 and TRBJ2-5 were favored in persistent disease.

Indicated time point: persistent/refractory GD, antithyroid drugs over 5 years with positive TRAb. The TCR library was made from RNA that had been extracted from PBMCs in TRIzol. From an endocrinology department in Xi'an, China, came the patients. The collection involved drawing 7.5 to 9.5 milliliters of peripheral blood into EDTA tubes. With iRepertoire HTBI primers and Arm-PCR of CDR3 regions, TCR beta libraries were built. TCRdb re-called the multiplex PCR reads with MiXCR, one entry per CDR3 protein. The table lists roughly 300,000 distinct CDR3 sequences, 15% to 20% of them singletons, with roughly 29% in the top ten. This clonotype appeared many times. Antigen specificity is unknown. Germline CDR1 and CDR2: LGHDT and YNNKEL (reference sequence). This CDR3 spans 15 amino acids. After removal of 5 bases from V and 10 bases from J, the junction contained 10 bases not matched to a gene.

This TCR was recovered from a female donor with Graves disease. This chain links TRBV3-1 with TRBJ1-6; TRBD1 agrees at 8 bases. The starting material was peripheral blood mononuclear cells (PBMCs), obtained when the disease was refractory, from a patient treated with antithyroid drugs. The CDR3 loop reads CASSYNGQGDSPLHF. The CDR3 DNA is TGTGCCAGCAGCTACAATGGACAGGGTGACTCACCCCTCCACTTT.